The entry below gives a single T cell receptor beta chain sequence along with its context. This specimen belongs to a study of blood T cells in healthy people across ages. PCR was performed a second time for roughly 7 to 12 cycles using a sample-barcoded 5' primer and a J-beta primer mix. TCRdb processed the 5' RACE reads anew with MiXCR; each CDR3 protein has one entry. The sample lists almost 800,000 distinct CDR3 sequences, roughly 64% occurring once. V was clipped by 6 bases and J by 2 bases, with 19 bases between them. Per the germline V gene, CDR1 is MNHNY and CDR2 is SVGAGI (reference sequence). The CDR3 has 16 amino acids.

The source is a man aged 25-40 years in good health. The specimen sequenced was blood. The chain recombines TRBV6-6 with TRBJ1-2, with a possible D match to TRBD1 (6 bases). The CDR3: CASSGDTNKGNYGYTF. CDR3 nucleotides: TGTGCCAGCAGCGGGGACACCAATAAAGGGAACTATGGCTACACCTTC.